This entry is about one TCR beta chain. TCRdb's copy holds only in-frame clones and misses some; the assay was immunoSEQ multiplex PCR. Of approximately 74,000 clones in the sample, roughly 88% were seen once. The sample originates from a study of blood T cell repertoires in COVID-19. Whole-study context: Samples of COVID-19 (acute and convalescent) were obtained from the United States, Italy and Spain.

Germline values: CDR1 MNHEY, CDR2 SVGEGT. Trimming at V came to 8 bases and at J to 4 bases, leaving 12 bases not matched to a gene. This CDR3 has 16 amino acids. The TCR originated in an elderly woman with active or convalescent COVID-19. Sequenced: peripheral blood. The chain joins TRBV6-2 or TRBV6-3 to TRBJ2-7, with 12 bases aligning to TRBD2. CDR3 coding DNA: TGTGCCAGCGGCCGCTCGGGACTAGCGGGCCAATACGAGCAGTACTTC. This gives the protein CASGRSGLAGQYEQYF.